This T cell receptor beta chain emerged from a study of blood T cells in healthy people across ages. Study at large: Capture via template switching afforded approximately one barcoded beta molecule per two T cells. Findings of the study overall: The study found TCR beta diversity correlated strongly with naive T cell percentage. TCR beta diversity per million T cells fell roughly linearly with age.

This clonotype was recorded many times. The target antigen is unknown. In germline, CDR1 is SGHTA, CDR2 FQGNSA. The CDR3 spans 12 residues. The germline V and J ends were trimmed by 7 bases and 3 bases, with 8 bases remaining between them. Next came a second PCR, run for about 6 to 12 cycles, which used a sample-barcoded 5' primer along with a J-beta primer mix. TCRdb reprocessed the 5' RACE reads via MiXCR and lists one record per CDR3 protein. The profile shows approximately 700,000 distinct CDR3 sequences, roughly 32% of them singletons. Every donor gave 9 to 10 milliliters of peripheral blood. Sequencing was done on a sample of blood. The sequence was collected from a woman of 80 years or more in good health. The chain combines TRBV7-2 with TRBJ2-3; D unclear. The CDR3 protein is CASNTVTDTQYF. CDR3 nucleotides: TGTGCCAGCAACACCGTTACAGATACGCAGTATTTT.